The source of this TCR beta chain is a study of PD-1 blockade in classical Hodgkin lymphoma. Study findings and constraints: It was among complete responders that baseline diversity resembled that of newly diagnosed patients. A significant rise in TCR diversity by C4D1 was seen for CD4+ but not CD8+ cells.

Time point described: cycle 4 day 1 (C4D1), after less than 7 weeks of nivolumab. There was relapse after autologous stem cell transplantation in every patient, and there was variation in brentuximab vedotin exposure. Germline CDR1 reads MNHNS; CDR2 reads SASEGT. Trimming removed 4 bases from V and 0 bases from J, with 16 bases in between. The CDR3 has 17 residues. Some clones are missing from TCRdb's copy, which holds only in-frame ones; the method was immunoSEQ multiplex PCR. The sample holds about 110,000 clones, over 85% seen once. A remark on this clone: Antigen unknown.

The sequencing used peripheral blood mononuclear cells (PBMCs), collected before the fourth cycle of nivolumab. The receptor comes from a human donor with classical Hodgkin lymphoma. This chain uses TRBV6-1 with TRBJ1-3, with D unclear. For the CDR3, the DNA is TGTGCCAGCAGTGTCACCCAGCGGTCATTCTCTGGAAACACCATATATTTT. It codes for CASSVTQRSFSGNTIYF.